One and the same sample provided the 16 T cell receptor beta chains below, sequenced in a study of CD8 T cells in ankylosing spondylitis. TCRdb redid the calling of the 5' RACE reads with MiXCR, one entry per CDR3 protein. The sample includes 150,000 or so distinct CDR3 sequences, more than 9% of them seen just once. Sequencing was done on a sample of blood, either unsorted or a sorted T cell fraction (not recorded which). The receptors shown here come from a male donor with ankylosing spondylitis or in good health (not recorded which).

This clonotype was counted ten times or more. V usage is TRBV7-9 and J usage is TRBJ2-3, with D possibly being TRBD2 (5 bases). Between the trimmed V and J ends, which lost 5 bases and 6 bases, there was a span of 15 bases. The CDR3 is 14 residues long. Germline CDR1 SEHNR, CDR2 FQNEAQ (reference sequence). CDR3 sequence (DNA): TGTGCCAGCAGCCTTAGCAGCGGTGATGATACGCAGTATTTT. Translating gives CASSLSSGDDTQYF.

The J gene is TRBJ1-3, the V gene TRBV7-2; D is unresolved. The CDR3 has 13 amino acids. V was cut by 1 base and J by 4 bases, with 5 bases left in between. The germline CDR1 and CDR2 sequences are SGHTA and FQGNSA. This CDR3 reads CASSLVGGNTIYF. CDR3 sequence (DNA): TGTGCCAGCAGCTTAGTCGGGGGAAACACCATATATTTT.

In this sample, this clonotype turned up many times. V gene TRBV10-2 combines with J gene TRBJ1-4; D is ambiguous. CDR1 and CDR2 (germline): WSHSY, SAAADI. This CDR3 is built from 12 residues. V was trimmed by 4 bases and J by 5 bases, leaving 5 bases between them. For the CDR3, the DNA is TGCGCCAGCAGTGGGTTAAATGAAAAACTGTTTTTT. This gives the protein CASSGLNEKLFF.

This clonotype has just a few counts. This chain uses TRBV6-1 with TRBJ1-4, with 7 bases lining up with TRBD1. V trimming: 8 bases; J trimming: 5 bases; junction bases outside the gene matches: 5. The CDR3 consists of 13 residues. Germline assignment: CDR1 MNHNS and CDR2 SASEGT. In nucleotides, the CDR3 is TGTGCCAGCCAGACAGGGTCGAATGAAAAACTGTTTTTT. It yields the protein CASQTGSNEKLFF.

This clonotype was counted ten times or more. The gene calls are TRBV5-1 and TRBJ1-5, with 7 bases matching TRBD1. The CDR3 runs 18 residues. J lost 0 bases, V lost 0 bases, and 9 bases had no gene match. The V gene's germline CDR1 is SGHRS and CDR2 YFSETQ. CDR3 residues: CASSLVAWDRNSNQPQHF. For the CDR3, the DNA is TGCGCCAGCAGCTTGGTTGCGTGGGACAGAAATAGCAATCAGCCCCAGCATTTT. Drawing the rest from reference TRBV5-1 and TRBJ1-5, the complete variable domain is KAGVTQTPRYLIKTRGQQVTLSCSPISGHRSVSWYQQTPGQGLQFLFEYFSETQRNKGNFPGRFSGRQFSNSRSEMNVSTLELGDSALYLCASSLVAWDRNSNQPQHFGDGTRLSIL.

This clonotype was recorded a few times. The chain employs TRBV6-6 and TRBJ2-7; a weak D match, TRBD2 (7 bases). Germline V gene lookup returns CDR1 MNHNY and CDR2 SVGAGI (reference sequence). V lost 3 bases and J lost 7, with 13 bases in between. The CDR3 loop spans 13 amino acids. CDR3 sequence reads: CASSYAGAEEQYF. As DNA, the CDR3 is TGTGCCAGCAGTTATGCGGGGGCTGAAGAGCAGTACTTC.

In its sample, this clonotype was seen many times. The chain has TRBV12-3 or TRBV12-4 and TRBJ1-6, with 8 bases lining up with TRBD1. The CDR3 sequence is 15 residues long. The V and J ends lost 5 bases and 10 bases, in that order; junction bases with no gene match: 10. This chain's CDR3 is CASSPTGGGASPLHF. In nucleotides, the CDR3 is TGTGCCAGCAGTCCCACAGGGGGGGGGGCCTCACCCCTCCACTTT.

This clonotype was counted at least ten times. This chain uses TRBV20-1 with TRBJ1-5; 12 nucleotides line up with TRBD1. The trim removed 5 bases at V and 6 bases at J, leaving 11 bases unmatched. The V gene's germline CDR1 is DFQATT and CDR2 SNEGSKA (reference sequence). The CDR3 runs to 16 residues. The CDR3 loop is CSAPDRDRGLVQPQHF. Written as DNA, the CDR3 is TGCAGTGCTCCAGACCGGGACAGGGGGCTGGTTCAGCCCCAGCATTTT.

This clonotype was seen repeatedly, ten times or more. In DNA form, the CDR3 reads TGTGCCAGCAGTTTCGGGCTAGCGGGAGGGCCGGGGAATGAGCAGTTCTTC. This gives the protein CASSFGLAGGPGNEQFF. The chain combines TRBV12-3 or TRBV12-4 with TRBJ2-1; the match to TRBD2 covers 12 bases. The CDR3 has 17 amino acids. V lost 3 bases to trimming and J lost 7 bases; unmatched junction nucleotides: 10.

This clonotype was seen repeatedly, ten times or more. V usage is TRBV5-1 and J usage is TRBJ2-5; TRBD1 matches 8 bases. V lost 1 base to trimming and J lost 5 bases; unmatched junction nucleotides: 7. This CDR3 is built from 15 residues. The germline V gene has CDR1 SGHRS and CDR2 YFSETQ. The CDR3 loop reads CASSLRTGPRETQYF. In DNA, the CDR3 is TGCGCCAGCAGCTTGAGGACAGGGCCTCGGGAGACCCAGTACTTC.

Many counts were recorded for this clonotype. The V gene is TRBV27, the J gene TRBJ1-3; D gene ambiguous. There are 13 residues in the CDR3. The V and J ends lost 0 bases and 2 bases respectively, with 2 bases between them. Germline CDR1 and CDR2: MNHEY and SMNVEV (reference sequence). The CDR3 coding sequence is TGTGCCAGCAGTTTATCAACTGGAAACACCATATATTTT. Protein: CASSLSTGNTIYF.

This clonotype was counted many times. The chain couples TRBV7-9 to TRBJ2-2; no definite D call. CDR1 and CDR2 from the germline V gene are SEHNR and FQNEAQ (reference sequence). CDR3 size: 14 residues. V lost 3 bases and J 6 bases, leaving 11 bases between the germline ends. The CDR3 here is CASSFGVSAGELFF. The CDR3, as DNA: TGTGCCAGCAGCTTCGGAGTATCAGCCGGGGAGCTGTTTTTT.

This clonotype has ten or more counts. The chain combines TRBV5-1 with TRBJ1-1; D might be TRBD1 (6 bases). CDR1 and CDR2 (germline): SGHRS, YFSETQ. The CDR3 length is 22 residues. V lost 5 bases and J 2 bases, leaving 37 bases between the germline ends. CDR3 nucleotide sequence: TGCGCCAGCAGTCGGATAGGGGCAGGGGTGGCCCCCATCTTACGGGTAAACACTGAAGCTTTCTTT. This codes for CASSRIGAGVAPILRVNTEAFF.

This clonotype was recorded at least ten times. The gene calls are TRBV7-2 and TRBJ1-4; the D gene is possibly TRBD1 (6 bases). Looked up from germline, CDR1 is SGHTA and CDR2 is FQGNSA. CDR3 length: 16 residues. Deletions cut 5 bases from V and 3 bases from J, with 16 bases between. The CDR3 coding sequence is TGTGCCAGCAGCCGGAATCAGGGGTGGTCTAATGAAAAACTGTTTTTT. Encoded protein: CASSRNQGWSNEKLFF.

Many counts were recorded for this clonotype. The chain links TRBV16 to TRBJ1-1; the D gene is possibly TRBD1 (5 bases). Germline V gives CDR1 KGHSY, CDR2 FQNENV. V was clipped by 7 bases and J by 5 bases, with 11 bases between them. The CDR3 extends over 12 amino acids. Here the CDR3 reads CASTRGRTEAFF. For the CDR3, the DNA is TGTGCCAGCACCCGGGGGAGGACTGAAGCTTTCTTT.

There are many counts of this clonotype. The J gene is TRBJ1-2, the V gene TRBV6-2 or TRBV6-3; weak D call: TRBD1 (6 bases). Per the germline V gene, CDR1 is MNHEY and CDR2 is SVGEGT. CDR3 length: 15 residues. V lost 3 bases to trimming and J lost 2 bases, with 13 bases between them. The CDR3 sequence is CASSYFRTANYGYTF. DNA for the CDR3: TGTGCCAGCAGTTATTTTCGGACAGCCAACTATGGCTACACCTTC.